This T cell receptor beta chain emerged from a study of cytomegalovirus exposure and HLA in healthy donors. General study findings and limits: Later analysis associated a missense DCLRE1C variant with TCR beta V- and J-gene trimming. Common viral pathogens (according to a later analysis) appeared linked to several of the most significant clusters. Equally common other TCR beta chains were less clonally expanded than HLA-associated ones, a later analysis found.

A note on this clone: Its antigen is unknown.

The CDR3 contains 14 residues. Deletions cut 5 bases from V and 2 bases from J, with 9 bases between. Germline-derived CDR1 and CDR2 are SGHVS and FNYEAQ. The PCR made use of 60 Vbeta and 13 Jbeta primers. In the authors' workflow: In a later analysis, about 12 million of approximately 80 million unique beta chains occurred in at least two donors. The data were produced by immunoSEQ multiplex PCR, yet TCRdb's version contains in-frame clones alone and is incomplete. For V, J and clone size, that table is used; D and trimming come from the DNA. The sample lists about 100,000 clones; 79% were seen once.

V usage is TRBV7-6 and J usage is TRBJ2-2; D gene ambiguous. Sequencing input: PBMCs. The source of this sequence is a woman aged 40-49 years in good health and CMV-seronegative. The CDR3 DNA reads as TGTGCCAGCAGCATCACACAAAACACCGGGGAGCTGTTTTTT. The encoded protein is CASSITQNTGELFF.